Shown below are 22 T cell receptor beta chains from a single sample sequenced in a study of blood T cell repertoires in COVID-19. TCRdb's copy holds only in-frame clones and misses some; the assay was immunoSEQ multiplex PCR. This table holds 150,000 to 200,000 clones, more than 75% found once. The sequenced sample was PBMCs or T cells enriched from blood (not recorded which). The origin of the receptors is a woman aged 45-65 years who had recovered from COVID-19.

This clone was seen only a few times. The V call is TRBV9, the J call TRBJ2-2; D uncertain. V lost 0 bases and J 0 bases, leaving 12 bases between the germline ends. Germline V lookup: CDR1 SGDLS, CDR2 YYNGEE. The length of the CDR3 is 17 residues. CDR3 amino acids: CASSVVPLGSNTGELFF. The CDR3 bases are TGTGCCAGCAGCGTAGTCCCTCTAGGCTCGAACACCGGGGAGCTGTTTTTT. The whole variable domain, filled in from reference TRBV9 and TRBJ2-2, reads DSGVTQTPKHLITATGQRVTLRCSPRSGDLSVYWYQQSLDQGLQFLIQYYNGEERAKGNILERFSAQQFPDLHSELNLSSLELGDSALYFCASSVVPLGSNTGELFFGEGSRLTVL.

The chain employs TRBV19 and TRBJ1-1, with D perhaps matching TRBD1 (6 bases). The CDR3 extends over 15 amino acids. V was clipped by 5 bases and J by 2 bases, with 15 bases between them. Germline lookup yields CDR1 LNHDA and CDR2 SQIVND (reference sequence). The CDR3 coding sequence is TGTGCCAGTAGTCTCCCCCGGGACAAAAACACTGAAGCTTTCTTT. Its translation: CASSLPRDKNTEAFF.

V gene TRBV6-5 combines with J gene TRBJ2-7; D is perhaps TRBD1 (6 bases). The ends were cut back, 2 bases at V and 1 base at J, with 9 bases in the middle. There are 14 residues in the CDR3. Germline CDR1 is MNHEY and CDR2 is SVGAGI. CDR3 sequence: CASSYHGQSYEQYF. The CDR3 DNA follows: TGTGCCAGCAGTTACCACGGACAGTCCTACGAGCAGTACTTC.

This chain joins TRBV7-3 and TRBJ2-7; 8 bases align to TRBD1. The CDR3 sequence is 14 residues long. J lost 7 bases, V lost 1 base, and 6 bases had no gene match. Germline V gene lookup returns CDR1 SGHTA and CDR2 FQGTGA. The CDR3 reads CASSLNGRGREQYF. In DNA, the CDR3 is TGTGCCAGCAGCTTAAATGGCAGGGGGCGTGAGCAGTACTTC. The variable domain in full, completed from reference TRBV7-3 and TRBJ2-7, reads GAGVSQTPSNKVTEKGKYVELRCDPISGHTALYWYRQSLGQGPEFLIYFQGTGAADDSGLPNDRFFAVRPEGSVSTLKIQRTERGDSAVYLCASSLNGRGREQYFGPGTRLTVT.

The CDR3, as DNA: TGTGCCAGCAGCCAAGTCTCGTATTCCTATGGCTACACCTTC. This sequence encodes CASSQVSYSYGYTF. This chain connects TRBV14 to TRBJ1-2; the D is unclear. CDR3 length equals 14 residues. Germline V gene sequence: CDR1 SGHDN, CDR2 FVKESK. Trimming removed 1 base at V and 4 bases at J, with 10 bases between.

The chain has TRBV28 and TRBJ2-7; 8 bases agree with TRBD1. CDR1 is MDHEN and CDR2 is SYDVKM in the germline V gene. The CDR3 has 12 amino acids. The V gene end was trimmed by 9 bases and the J gene end by 4 bases; junction bases not matched to a gene: 5. The CDR3 bases are TGTGCCAGTAGACAGGGGACGTACGAGCAGTACTTC. Translation gives CASRQGTYEQYF.

The V call is TRBV2, the J call TRBJ2-3; 7 bases agree with TRBD2. Per the germline V gene, CDR1 is SNHLY and CDR2 is FYNNEI. V lost 0 bases and J lost 5; bases outside the gene matches: 5. The CDR3 totals 15 residues. CDR3 nucleotide sequence: TGTGCCAGCAGTGAAGCGCAGGGCGGGAGAGATACGCAGTATTTT. Translated: CASSEAQGGRDTQYF.

J is TRBJ2-2 and V is TRBV6-2 or TRBV6-3, with D uncertain. The CDR3 is 13 residues long. Per germline, CDR1 MNHEY and CDR2 SVGEGT. V lost 6 bases and J lost 8, with 13 bases in between. CDR3 nucleotide sequence: TGTGCCAGCAGACCTACGGTTTTAGGGGAGCTGTTTTTT. It codes for CASRPTVLGELFF.

The chain joins TRBV27 to TRBJ1-1; 10 nucleotides match TRBD1. Germline lookup yields CDR1 MNHEY and CDR2 SMNVEV (reference sequence). CDR3 length equals 18 residues. Losses at the gene ends were 4 bases for V and 0 bases for J; bases not matched to a gene: 11. CDR3 amino acids: CASSYLRQGARVNTEAFF. The CDR3 region has the DNA TGTGCCAGCAGTTACCTTCGACAGGGGGCGCGCGTGAACACTGAAGCTTTCTTT.

This clone was recorded only once. The V and J genes are TRBV6-5 and TRBJ2-4; 7 bases align to TRBD2. This CDR3 spans 14 amino acids. Trimming at V came to 6 bases and at J to 1 base, leaving 3 bases not matched to a gene. CDR1 MNHEY and CDR2 SVGAGI come from the germline V gene. CDR3: CASRGGEAKNIQYF. As DNA, the CDR3 is TGTGCCAGCAGGGGGGGGGAGGCCAAAAACATTCAGTACTTC.

The V and J genes are TRBV18 and TRBJ2-5; D not certain. Trimming removed 2 bases at V and 5 bases at J, with 9 bases between. Germline CDR1 and CDR2: KGHSH and LQKENI. The CDR3 covers 13 residues. The CDR3 here is CASSPVELETQYF. CDR3 DNA: TGTGCCAGCTCACCAGTGGAGCTGGAGACCCAGTACTTC.

The chain combines TRBV6-5 with TRBJ2-1; TRBD2 is a possible D gene (5 bases). V was clipped by 8 bases and J by 7 bases, with 15 bases between them. Germline loops: CDR1 MNHEY, CDR2 SVGAGI. CDR3 length: 13 residues. The CDR3 coding sequence is TGTGCCAGCCGCGGGCCGAACGTAAATGAGCAGTTCTTC. This sequence encodes CASRGPNVNEQFF.

This chain joins TRBV6-5 and TRBJ1-1; D unresolved. Germline CDR1 MNHEY, CDR2 SVGAGI. The V end lost 6 bases, the J end lost 5 bases, and 13 bases lay between the germline ends. The CDR3 loop spans 13 amino acids. CDR3: CASRGREATEAFF. Here the CDR3 DNA reads TGTGCCAGCAGAGGACGGGAGGCTACTGAAGCTTTCTTT.

V gene TRBV29-1 combines with J gene TRBJ2-5; TRBD2 agrees at 8 bases. Trimming took 6 bases from V and 2 from J; bases not matched to a gene: 8. The CDR3 is made up of 14 amino acids. Germline V gene data show CDR1 as SQVTM and CDR2 as ANQGSEA. The chain's CDR3 is CSVTGGGIQETQYF. The CDR3 region has the DNA TGCAGCGTAACCGGGGGGGGAATACAAGAGACCCAGTACTTC.

The DNA for the CDR3 is TGCAGTGCTAGTCAGGGGGCAGGCACCGGGGAGCTGTTTTTT. Translated, it gives CSASQGAGTGELFF. This chain joins TRBV20-1 and TRBJ2-2; 8 nucleotides align to TRBD1. Germline CDR1 reads DFQATT; CDR2 reads SNEGSKA (reference sequence). The CDR3 is made up of 14 amino acids. The J segment lost 4 bases and the V segment lost 3 bases, leaving 4 bases of the junction unmatched.

As concerns this clone: At one end the junction does not follow the germline gene, possibly because of a read error. The gene calls are TRBV28 and TRBJ1-3; D is unclear. CDR1 is MDHEN, CDR2 SYDVKM, per germline. The CDR3 contains 15 residues. For the CDR3, the DNA is TGTGCCAGCAGTTTAACCAACGGAGTAGGAAGCACCATATATTTT. Translation: CASSLTNGVGSTIYF.

V gene TRBV3-1 (or the pseudogene TRBV3-2) combines with J gene TRBJ1-4; 12 nucleotides match TRBD1. The germline CDR1 and CDR2 sequences are LGHDT and YNNKEL (reference sequence). The CDR3 contains 15 residues. Trimming removed 0 bases from V and 10 bases from J; junction bases left unmatched: 3. CDR3 loop: CASSQDGTGGAKLFF. CDR3 bases: TGTGCCAGCAGCCAAGATGGGACAGGGGGCGCAAAACTGTTTTTT.

Turning to this clone: Compared with germline, one end of the junction differs, possibly owing to a read error. The chain recombines TRBV7-8 with TRBJ1-6; D is ambiguous. This CDR3 comprises 12 residues. Germline assignment: CDR1 SGHVS and CDR2 FQNEAQ. The CDR3 is CASTLPNSPLHF. The CDR3 bases are TGTGCCAGCACCTTACCGAATTCACCCCTCCACTTT.

CDR3 nucleotide sequence: TGTGCCAGCAGCTCCAAATTGACTGGCCGAAGTGAAAAACTGTTTTTT. It translates to CASSSKLTGRSEKLFF. The chain carries TRBV5-6 and TRBJ1-4; D gene unclear. V was trimmed by 3 bases and J by 7 bases, leaving 19 bases between them. The CDR3 has 16 amino acids. Germline V gene sequence: CDR1 SGHDT, CDR2 YYEEEE.

This chain links TRBV12-5 with TRBJ2-3; 11 bases agree with TRBD2. V shed 7 bases and J 2 bases; nucleotides not matched to a gene: 8. This CDR3 is 16 amino acids long. CDR1 is LGHNT, CDR2 FRNRAP, per germline. CDR3 residues: CASATGTSGYTDTQYF. DNA of the CDR3: TGTGCTAGTGCCACTGGGACTAGCGGATACACAGATACGCAGTATTTT.

This clone has a single count. The gene calls are TRBV7-2 and TRBJ2-2; D call uncertain. The CDR3 runs 16 residues. Per the germline V gene, CDR1 is SGHTA and CDR2 is FQGNSA. Between the trimmed V and J ends, which lost 0 bases and 4 bases, there was a span of 12 bases. In nucleotides, the CDR3 is TGTGCCAGCAGCTTAGCTCATCTAGTCTCCACCGGGGAGCTGTTTTTT. This sequence encodes CASSLAHLVSTGELFF. Complete variable domain (other parts from reference TRBV7-2 and TRBJ2-2): GAGVSQSPSNKVTEKGKDVELRCDPISGHTALYWYRQSLGQGLEFLIYFQGNSAPDKSGLPSDRFSAERTGGSVSTLTIQRTQQEDSAVYLCASSLAHLVSTGELFFGEGSRLTVL.

The chain joins TRBV7-6 to TRBJ1-2; a possible D gene is TRBD1 (6 bases). The germline gives CDR1 SGHVS, CDR2 FNYEAQ. The V and J ends lost 3 bases and 5 bases respectively, with 19 bases between them. The CDR3 totals 16 residues. In nucleotides, the CDR3 is TGTGCCAGCAGCTTTGCCGCAGGGGCGTCCCCTTATGGCTACACCTTC. It codes for CASSFAAGASPYGYTF.